This TCR beta chain derives from a study of blood T cell repertoires in COVID-19. As for the study in general: The study drew acute and convalescent COVID-19 samples from the United States, Italy and Spain. In each case, the material was cDNA or gDNA derived from T cells, B-cell-depleted T cells, or PBMCs.

How the authors handled the data: Scientists estimated how many nucleated cells there were by amplifying reference gene primers. The assay was immunoSEQ multiplex PCR, and TCRdb's table has in-frame clones only and misses some. D and trimming come from the DNA, and the V and J calls and clone size come from that table. The table shows some 700,000 clones, with approximately 90% occurring only once. V lost 2 bases to trimming and J lost 4 bases; unmatched junction nucleotides: 5. CDR1 is SGHRS, CDR2 YFSETQ, per germline. The CDR3 contains 15 residues. Of note for this clone: The sample has other DNA sequences that encode this CDR3 too.

This chain links TRBV5-1 with TRBJ2-2, with 7 bases identical to TRBD1. The TCR comes from a woman under 30 with acute or convalescent COVID-19. Sequences were obtained from peripheral blood. The CDR3 region has the DNA TGCGCCAGCAGCTTCCTGGACAGGTCCACCGGGGAGCTGTTTTTT. Translating gives CASSFLDRSTGELFF.